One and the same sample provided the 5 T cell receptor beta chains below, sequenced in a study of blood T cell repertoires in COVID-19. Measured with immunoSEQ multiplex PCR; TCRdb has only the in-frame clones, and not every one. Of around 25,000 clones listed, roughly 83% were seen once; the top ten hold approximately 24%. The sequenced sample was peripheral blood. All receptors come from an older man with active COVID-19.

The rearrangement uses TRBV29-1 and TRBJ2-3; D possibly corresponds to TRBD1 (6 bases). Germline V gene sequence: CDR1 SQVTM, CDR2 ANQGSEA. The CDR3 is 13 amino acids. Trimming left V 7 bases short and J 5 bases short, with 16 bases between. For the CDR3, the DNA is TGCAGCGCGCGTCAGGGGTCTGGAGATACGCAGTATTTT. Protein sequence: CSARQGSGDTQYF.

CDR3: CASSRLQGITEAFF. The DNA of the CDR3 is TGTGCCAGCTCAAGACTCCAGGGGATAACTGAAGCTTTCTTT. This chain uses TRBV18 with TRBJ1-1; a possible D gene is TRBD1 (6 bases). This CDR3 is 14 amino acids long. V gave up 5 bases and J gave up 5 bases, with 15 bases separating them. The V gene's germline CDR1 is KGHSH and CDR2 LQKENI.

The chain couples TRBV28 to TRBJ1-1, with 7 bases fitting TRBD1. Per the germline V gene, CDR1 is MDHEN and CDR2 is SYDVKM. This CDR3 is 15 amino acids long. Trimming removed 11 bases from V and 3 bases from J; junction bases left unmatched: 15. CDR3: CASTEGAAGDTEAFF. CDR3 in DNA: TGTGCCTCAACCGAGGGGGCGGCCGGGGACACTGAAGCTTTCTTT.

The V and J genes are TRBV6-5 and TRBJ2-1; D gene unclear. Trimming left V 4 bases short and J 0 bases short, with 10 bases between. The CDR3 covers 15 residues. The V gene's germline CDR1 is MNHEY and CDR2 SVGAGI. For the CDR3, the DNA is TGTGCCAGCAGTTTCGACCGGAGCTCCTACAATGAGCAGTTCTTC. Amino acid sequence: CASSFDRSSYNEQFF.

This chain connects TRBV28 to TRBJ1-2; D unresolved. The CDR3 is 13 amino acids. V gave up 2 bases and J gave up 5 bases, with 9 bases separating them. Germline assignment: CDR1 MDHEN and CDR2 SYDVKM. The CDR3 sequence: CASSLQIDYGYTF. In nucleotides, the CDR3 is TGTGCCAGCAGTTTACAGATTGATTATGGCTACACCTTC.